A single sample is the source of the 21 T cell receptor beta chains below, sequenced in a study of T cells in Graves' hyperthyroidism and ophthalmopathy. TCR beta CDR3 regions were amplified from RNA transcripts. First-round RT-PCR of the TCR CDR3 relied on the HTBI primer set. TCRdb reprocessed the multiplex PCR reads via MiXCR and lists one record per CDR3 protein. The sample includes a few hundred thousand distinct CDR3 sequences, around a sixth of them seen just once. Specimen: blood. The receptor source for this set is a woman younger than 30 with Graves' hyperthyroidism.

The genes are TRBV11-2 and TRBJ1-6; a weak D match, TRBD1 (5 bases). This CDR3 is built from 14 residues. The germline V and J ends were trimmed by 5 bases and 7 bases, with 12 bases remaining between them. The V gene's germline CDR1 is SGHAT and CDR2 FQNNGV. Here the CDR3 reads CASSRGVENSPLHF. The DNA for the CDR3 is TGTGCCAGCAGCCGAGGGGTGGAGAATTCACCCCTCCACTTT.

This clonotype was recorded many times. CDR3 sequence (DNA): TGTGCCAGCAGTGAGGGCGGGAGACCCTACAATGAGCAGTTCTTC. This sequence encodes CASSEGGRPYNEQFF. V usage is TRBV2 and J usage is TRBJ2-1; TRBD2 matches at 7 bases. Per germline, CDR1 SNHLY and CDR2 FYNNEI. V lost 3 bases and J lost 2; bases outside the gene matches: 4. The CDR3 length is 15 residues.

The CDR3 DNA reads TGCGCCAGCAGCTTGACTGCGGGAGAGACCCAGTACTTC. The encoded protein is CASSLTAGETQYF. V and J are TRBV5-1 and TRBJ2-5, with D possibly matching TRBD2 (5 bases). The CDR3 has 13 amino acids. Germline loops: CDR1 SGHRS, CDR2 YFSETQ. The V gene lost 1 base and the J gene lost 4 bases, with 8 bases spanning the gap.

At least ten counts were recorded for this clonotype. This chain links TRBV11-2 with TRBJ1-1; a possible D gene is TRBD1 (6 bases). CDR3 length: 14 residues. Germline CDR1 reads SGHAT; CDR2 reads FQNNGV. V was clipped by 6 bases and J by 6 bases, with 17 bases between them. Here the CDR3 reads CASSLVWEGAEAFF. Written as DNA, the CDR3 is TGTGCCAGCAGTCTTGTATGGGAGGGGGCTGAAGCTTTCTTT.

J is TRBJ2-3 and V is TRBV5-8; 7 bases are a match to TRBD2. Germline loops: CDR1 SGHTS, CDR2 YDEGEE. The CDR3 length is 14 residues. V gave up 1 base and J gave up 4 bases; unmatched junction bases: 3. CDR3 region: CASSLFAGADTQYF. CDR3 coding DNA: TGTGCCAGCAGCTTGTTCGCGGGGGCAGATACGCAGTATTTT.

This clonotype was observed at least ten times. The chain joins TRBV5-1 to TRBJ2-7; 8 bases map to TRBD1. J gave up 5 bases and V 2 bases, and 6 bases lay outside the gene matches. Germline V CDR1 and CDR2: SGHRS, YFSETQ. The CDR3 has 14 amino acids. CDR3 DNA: TGCGCCAGCAGCTTTCCGGCAGGGGGCGACGAGCAGTACTTC. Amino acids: CASSFPAGGDEQYF.

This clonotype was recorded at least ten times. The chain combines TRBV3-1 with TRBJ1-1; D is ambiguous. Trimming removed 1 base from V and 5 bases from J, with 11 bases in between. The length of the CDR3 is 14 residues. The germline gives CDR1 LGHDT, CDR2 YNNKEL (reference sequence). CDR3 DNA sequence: TGTGCCAGCAGCCAAGTAAGGGTTGGGACTGAAGCTTTCTTT. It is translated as CASSQVRVGTEAFF.

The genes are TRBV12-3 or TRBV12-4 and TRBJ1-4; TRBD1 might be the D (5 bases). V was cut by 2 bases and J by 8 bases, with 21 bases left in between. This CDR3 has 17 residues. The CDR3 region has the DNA TGTGCCAGCAGTTTATACAACGTGGGGGGAACGAAAGAAAAACTGTTTTTT. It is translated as CASSLYNVGGTKEKLFF.

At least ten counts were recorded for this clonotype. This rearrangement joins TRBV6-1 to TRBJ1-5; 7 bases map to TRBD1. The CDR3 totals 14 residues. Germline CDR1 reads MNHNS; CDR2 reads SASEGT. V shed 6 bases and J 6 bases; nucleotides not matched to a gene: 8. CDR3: CASRSRQGVQPQHF. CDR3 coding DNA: TGTGCCAGCAGGTCAAGACAGGGTGTTCAGCCCCAGCATTTT.

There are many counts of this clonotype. For the CDR3, the DNA is TGTGCCAGCAGCTTAACGTCAGGACTAGCGGACCTGGGTAAGCAGTTCTTC. Encoded protein: CASSLTSGLADLGKQFF. J is TRBJ2-1 and V is TRBV7-3, with 10 bases that match TRBD2. V lost 0 bases to trimming and J lost 11 bases; unmatched junction nucleotides: 13. Germline CDR1 and CDR2: SGHTA and FQGTGA. This CDR3 is 17 amino acids long. Using reference TRBV7-3 and TRBJ2-1 for the parts outside the CDR3, the full variable domain is GAGVSQTPSNKVTEKGKYVELRCDPISGHTALYWYRQSLGQGPEFLIYFQGTGAADDSGLPNDRFFAVRPEGSVSTLKIQRTERGDSAVYLCASSLTSGLADLGKQFFGPGTRLTVL.

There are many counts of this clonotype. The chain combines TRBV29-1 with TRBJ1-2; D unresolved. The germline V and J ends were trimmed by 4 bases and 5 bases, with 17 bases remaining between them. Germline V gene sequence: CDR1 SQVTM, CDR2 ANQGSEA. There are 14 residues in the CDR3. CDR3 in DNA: TGCAGCGTTGCAAGTTTCGCGGGAAGTTATGGCTACACCTTC. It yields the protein CSVASFAGSYGYTF.

Written as DNA, the CDR3 is TGTGCCAGTAGTATCTCGTCCCCCGGACGGACCCTCAATGAAAAACTGTTTTTT. This gives the protein CASSISSPGRTLNEKLFF. The rearrangement links TRBV19 to TRBJ1-4; no definite D call. This CDR3 is built from 18 residues. Trimming pared 3 bases from V and 5 bases from J, leaving 22 bases between. Germline V gives CDR1 LNHDA, CDR2 SQIVND (reference sequence).

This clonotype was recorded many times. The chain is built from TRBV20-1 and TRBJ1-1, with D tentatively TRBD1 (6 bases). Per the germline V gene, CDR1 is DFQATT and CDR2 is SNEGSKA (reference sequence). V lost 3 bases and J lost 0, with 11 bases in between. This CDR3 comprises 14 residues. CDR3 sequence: CSASPGHMNTEAFF. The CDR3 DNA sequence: TGCAGTGCTAGCCCGGGACACATGAACACTGAAGCTTTCTTT.

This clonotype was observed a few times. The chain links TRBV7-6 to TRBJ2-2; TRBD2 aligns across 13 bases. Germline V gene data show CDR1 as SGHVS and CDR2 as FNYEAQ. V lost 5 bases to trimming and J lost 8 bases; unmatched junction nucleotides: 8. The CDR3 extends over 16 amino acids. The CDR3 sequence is CASSPRTSGGLGELFF. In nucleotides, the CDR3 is TGTGCCAGCAGCCCTCGGACTAGCGGGGGCCTGGGGGAGCTGTTTTTT.

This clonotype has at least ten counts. CDR3 region: CASSEEGGYQPQHF. CDR3 in DNA: TGTGCCAGCAGTGAGGAGGGAGGGTATCAGCCCCAGCATTTT. This chain connects TRBV2 to TRBJ1-5; D gene ambiguous. V lost 3 bases to trimming and J lost 5 bases, with 11 bases between them. The CDR3 extends over 14 amino acids. Germline V gene sequence: CDR1 SNHLY, CDR2 FYNNEI.

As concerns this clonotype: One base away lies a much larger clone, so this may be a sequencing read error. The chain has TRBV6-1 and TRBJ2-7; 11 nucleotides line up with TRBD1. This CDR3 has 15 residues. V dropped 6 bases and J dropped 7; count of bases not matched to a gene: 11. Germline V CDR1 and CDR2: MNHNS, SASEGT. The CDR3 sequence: CASSGQGAIGDEQYF. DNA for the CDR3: TGTGCCAGCAGCGGACAGGGGGCGATTGGCGATGAGCAGTACTTC.

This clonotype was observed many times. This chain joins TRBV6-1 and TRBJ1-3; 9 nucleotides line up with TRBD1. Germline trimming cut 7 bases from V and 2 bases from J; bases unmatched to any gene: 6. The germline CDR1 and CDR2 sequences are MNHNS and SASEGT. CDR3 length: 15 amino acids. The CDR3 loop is CASNIRTGAGNTIYF. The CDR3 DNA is TGTGCCAGCAACATCCGGACAGGGGCTGGAAACACCATATATTTT.

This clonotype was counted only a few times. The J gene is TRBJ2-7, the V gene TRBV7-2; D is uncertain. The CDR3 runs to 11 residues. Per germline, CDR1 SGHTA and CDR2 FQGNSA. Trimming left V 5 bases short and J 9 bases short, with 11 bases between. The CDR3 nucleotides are TGTGCCAGCAGCAACGATATTCGGCAGTACTTC. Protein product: CASSNDIRQYF.

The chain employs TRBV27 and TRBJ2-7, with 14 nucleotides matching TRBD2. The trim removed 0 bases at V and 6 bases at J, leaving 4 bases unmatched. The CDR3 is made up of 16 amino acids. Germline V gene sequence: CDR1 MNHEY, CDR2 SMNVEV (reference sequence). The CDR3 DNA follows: TGTGCCAGCAGTTTATCGGGACTAGCGGGAGTGCGCGAGCAGTACTTC. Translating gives CASSLSGLAGVREQYF.

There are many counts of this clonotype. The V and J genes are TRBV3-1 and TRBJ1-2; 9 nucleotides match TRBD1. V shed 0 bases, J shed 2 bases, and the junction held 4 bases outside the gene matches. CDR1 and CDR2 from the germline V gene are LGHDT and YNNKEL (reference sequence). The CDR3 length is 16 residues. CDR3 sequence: CASSQDPDRGNYGYTF. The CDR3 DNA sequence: TGTGCCAGCAGCCAAGATCCGGACAGGGGAAACTATGGCTACACCTTC.

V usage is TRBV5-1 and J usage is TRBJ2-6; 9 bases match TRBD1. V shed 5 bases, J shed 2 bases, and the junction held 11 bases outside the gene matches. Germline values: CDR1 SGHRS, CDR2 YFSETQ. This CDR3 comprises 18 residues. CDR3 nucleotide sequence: TGCGCCAGCAGTGCCGCGGGACAGGGAAGCACTGGGGCCAACGTCCTGACTTTC. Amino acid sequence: CASSAAGQGSTGANVLTF.